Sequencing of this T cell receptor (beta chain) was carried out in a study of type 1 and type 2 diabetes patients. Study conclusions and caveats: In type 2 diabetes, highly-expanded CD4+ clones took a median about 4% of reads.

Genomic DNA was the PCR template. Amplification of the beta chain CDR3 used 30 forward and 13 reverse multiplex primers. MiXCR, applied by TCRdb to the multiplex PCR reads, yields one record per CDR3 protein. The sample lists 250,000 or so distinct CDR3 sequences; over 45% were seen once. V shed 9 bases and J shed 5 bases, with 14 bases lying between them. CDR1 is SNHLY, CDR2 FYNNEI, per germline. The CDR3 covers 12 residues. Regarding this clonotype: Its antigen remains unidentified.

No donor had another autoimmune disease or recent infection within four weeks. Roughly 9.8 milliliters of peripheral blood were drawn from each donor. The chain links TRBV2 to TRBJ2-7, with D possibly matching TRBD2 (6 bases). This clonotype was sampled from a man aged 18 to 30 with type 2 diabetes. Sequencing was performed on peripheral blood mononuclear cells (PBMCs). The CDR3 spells CASRLGGDEQYF. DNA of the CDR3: TGTGCCAGTAGACTGGGGGGAGACGAGCAGTACTTC.